This record looks at one TCR beta chain sequence and its context. The target antigen is unknown. V gave up 1 base and J gave up 5 bases, with 15 bases separating them. The germline V gene has CDR1 SGHVS and CDR2 FNYEAQ. CDR3 length equals 16 residues. 60 Vbeta and 13 Jbeta primers were used in PCR. Per the original data handling: Later reanalysis found approximately 76 million unique TCR beta chains, around 9.9 million of them shared. TCRdb keeps only in-frame clones here, not all; method: immunoSEQ multiplex PCR. The V and J calls and clone size are taken from that table; D and trimming were inferred from the DNA. The sample lists under 200,000 clones; 70% to 80% were seen once. This sample was included in a study of cytomegalovirus exposure and HLA in healthy donors. Overall study findings and caveats: Beyond CMV serostatus, there was no information to go on about immune exposure.

This chain connects TRBV7-6 to TRBJ1-5; D is perhaps TRBD1 (5 bases). The receptor's source is a young man in good health and CMV-seronegative. The sequencing input was PBMCs. The CDR3 DNA follows: TGTGCCAGCAGCTTAGGGGTTATTGGGGCGGATCAGCCCCAGCATTTT. This codes for CASSLGVIGADQPQHF.